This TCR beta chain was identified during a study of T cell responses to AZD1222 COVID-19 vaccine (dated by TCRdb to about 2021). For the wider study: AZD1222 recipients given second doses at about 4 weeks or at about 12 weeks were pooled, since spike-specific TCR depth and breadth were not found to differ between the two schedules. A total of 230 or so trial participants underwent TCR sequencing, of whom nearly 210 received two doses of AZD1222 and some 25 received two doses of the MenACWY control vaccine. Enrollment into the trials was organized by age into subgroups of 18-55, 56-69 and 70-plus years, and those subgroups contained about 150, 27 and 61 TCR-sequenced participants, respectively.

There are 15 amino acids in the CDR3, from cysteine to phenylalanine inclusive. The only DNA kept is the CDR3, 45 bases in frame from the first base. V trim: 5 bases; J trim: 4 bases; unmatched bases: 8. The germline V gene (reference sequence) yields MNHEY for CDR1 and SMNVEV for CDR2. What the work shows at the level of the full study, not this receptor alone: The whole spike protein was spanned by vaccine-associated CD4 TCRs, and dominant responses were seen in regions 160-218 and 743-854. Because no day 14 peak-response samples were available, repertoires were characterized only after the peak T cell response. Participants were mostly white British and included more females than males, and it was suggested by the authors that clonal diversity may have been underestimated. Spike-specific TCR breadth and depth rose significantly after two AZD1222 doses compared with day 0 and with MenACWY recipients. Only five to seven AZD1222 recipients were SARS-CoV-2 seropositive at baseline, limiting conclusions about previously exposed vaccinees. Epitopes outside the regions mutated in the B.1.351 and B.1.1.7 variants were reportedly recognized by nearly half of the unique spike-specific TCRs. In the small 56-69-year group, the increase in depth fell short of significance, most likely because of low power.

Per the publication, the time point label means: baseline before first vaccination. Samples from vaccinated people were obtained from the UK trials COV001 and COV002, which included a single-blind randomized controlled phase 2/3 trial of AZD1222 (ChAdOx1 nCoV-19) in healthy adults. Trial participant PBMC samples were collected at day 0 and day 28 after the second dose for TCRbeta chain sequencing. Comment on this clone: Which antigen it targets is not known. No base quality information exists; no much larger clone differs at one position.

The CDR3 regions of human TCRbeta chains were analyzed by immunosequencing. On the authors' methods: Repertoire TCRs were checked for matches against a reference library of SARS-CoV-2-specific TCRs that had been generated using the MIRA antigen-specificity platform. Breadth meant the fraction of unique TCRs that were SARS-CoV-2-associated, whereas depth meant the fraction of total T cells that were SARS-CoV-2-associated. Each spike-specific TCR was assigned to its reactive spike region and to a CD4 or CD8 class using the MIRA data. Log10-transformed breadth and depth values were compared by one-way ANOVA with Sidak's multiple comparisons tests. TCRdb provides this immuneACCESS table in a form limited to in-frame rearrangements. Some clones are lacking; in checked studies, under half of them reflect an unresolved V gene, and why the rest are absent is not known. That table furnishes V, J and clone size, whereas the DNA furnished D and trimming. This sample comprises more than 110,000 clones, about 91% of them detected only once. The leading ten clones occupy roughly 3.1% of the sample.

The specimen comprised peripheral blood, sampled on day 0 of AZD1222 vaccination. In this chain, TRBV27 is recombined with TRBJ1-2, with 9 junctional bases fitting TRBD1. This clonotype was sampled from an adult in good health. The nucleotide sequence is TGTGCCAGCAGTCCCTACAGGGGGCATAGCTATGGCTACACCTTC. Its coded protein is CASSPYRGHSYGYTF.